This TCR beta chain was recovered during a study of T cell responses to AZD1222 COVID-19 vaccine. The germline CDR1 and CDR2 sequences are SNHLY and FYNNEI. Deletions cut 4 bases from V and 0 bases from J, with 10 bases between. The CDR3 covers 15 residues. Regarding the study as a whole: Following two doses of AZD1222, Spike-specific TCR breadth and depth rose. Clonal diversity may have been underestimated in mostly white British donors. Repertoire samples came only from after the peak T cell response.

Libraries were prepared by immunoSEQ multiplex PCR; TCRdb keeps only in-frame clonotypes and omits some of them. The sample has approximately 110,000 clones, about 85% seen once. For this clone: Its antigen remains unidentified.

The chain couples TRBV2 to TRBJ1-5; no reliable D call. The TCR comes from an adult who received the AZD1222 COVID-19 vaccine. This specimen was peripheral blood, taken 28 days after the second AZD1222 dose. In DNA, the CDR3 is TGTGCCAGCAGTGTTCGGCCCTATAGCAATCAGCCCCAGCATTTT. Its protein is CASSVRPYSNQPQHF.